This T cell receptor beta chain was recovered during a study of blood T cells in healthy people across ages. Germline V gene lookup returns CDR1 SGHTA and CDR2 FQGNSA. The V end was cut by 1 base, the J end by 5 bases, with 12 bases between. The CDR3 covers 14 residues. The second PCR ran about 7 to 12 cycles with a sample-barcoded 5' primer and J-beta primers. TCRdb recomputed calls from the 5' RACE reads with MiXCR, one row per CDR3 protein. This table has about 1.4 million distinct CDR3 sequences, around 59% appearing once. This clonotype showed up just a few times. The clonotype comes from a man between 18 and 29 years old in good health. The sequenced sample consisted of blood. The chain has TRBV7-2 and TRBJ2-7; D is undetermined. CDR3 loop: CASSLVTRTHEQYF. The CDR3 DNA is TGTGCCAGCAGCTTAGTAACCCGTACCCACGAGCAGTACTTC.